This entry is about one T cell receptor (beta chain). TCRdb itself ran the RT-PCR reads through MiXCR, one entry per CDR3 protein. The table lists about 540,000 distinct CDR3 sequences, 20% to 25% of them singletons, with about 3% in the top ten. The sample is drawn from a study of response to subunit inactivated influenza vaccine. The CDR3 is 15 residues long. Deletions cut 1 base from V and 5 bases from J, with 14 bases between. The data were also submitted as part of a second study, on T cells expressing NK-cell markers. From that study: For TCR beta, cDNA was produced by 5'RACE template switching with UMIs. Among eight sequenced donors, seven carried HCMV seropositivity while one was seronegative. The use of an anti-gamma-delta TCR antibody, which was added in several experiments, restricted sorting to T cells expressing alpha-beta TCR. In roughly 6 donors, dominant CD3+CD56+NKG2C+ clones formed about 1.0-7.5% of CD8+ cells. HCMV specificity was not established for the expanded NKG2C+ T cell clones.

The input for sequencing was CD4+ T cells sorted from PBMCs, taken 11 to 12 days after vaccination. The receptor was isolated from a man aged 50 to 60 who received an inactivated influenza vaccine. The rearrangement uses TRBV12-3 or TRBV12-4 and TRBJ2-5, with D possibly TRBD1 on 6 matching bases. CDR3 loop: CASSLGAGEWETQYF. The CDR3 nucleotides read TGTGCCAGCAGTTTAGGTGCAGGGGAGTGGGAGACCCAGTACTTC.